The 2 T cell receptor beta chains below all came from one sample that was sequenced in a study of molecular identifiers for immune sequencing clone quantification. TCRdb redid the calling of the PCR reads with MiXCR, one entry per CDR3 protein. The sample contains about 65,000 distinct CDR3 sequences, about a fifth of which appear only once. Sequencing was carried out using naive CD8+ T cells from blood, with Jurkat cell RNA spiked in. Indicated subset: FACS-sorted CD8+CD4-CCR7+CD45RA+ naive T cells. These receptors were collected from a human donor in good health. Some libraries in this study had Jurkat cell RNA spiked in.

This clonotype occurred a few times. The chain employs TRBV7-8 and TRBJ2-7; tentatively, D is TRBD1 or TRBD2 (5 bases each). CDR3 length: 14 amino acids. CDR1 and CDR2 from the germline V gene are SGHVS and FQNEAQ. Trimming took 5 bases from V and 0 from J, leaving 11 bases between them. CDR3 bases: TGTGCCAGCAGCCCTTCGGGGACCTCCTACGAGCAGTACTTC. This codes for CASSPSGTSYEQYF.

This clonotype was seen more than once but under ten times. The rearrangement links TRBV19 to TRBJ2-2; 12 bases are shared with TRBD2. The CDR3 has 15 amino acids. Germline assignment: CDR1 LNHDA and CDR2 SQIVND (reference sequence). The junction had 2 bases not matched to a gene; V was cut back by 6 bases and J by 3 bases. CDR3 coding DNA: TGTGCCAGTAGACGACTAGCGGGAGACACCGGGGAGCTGTTTTTT. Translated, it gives CASRRLAGDTGELFF.